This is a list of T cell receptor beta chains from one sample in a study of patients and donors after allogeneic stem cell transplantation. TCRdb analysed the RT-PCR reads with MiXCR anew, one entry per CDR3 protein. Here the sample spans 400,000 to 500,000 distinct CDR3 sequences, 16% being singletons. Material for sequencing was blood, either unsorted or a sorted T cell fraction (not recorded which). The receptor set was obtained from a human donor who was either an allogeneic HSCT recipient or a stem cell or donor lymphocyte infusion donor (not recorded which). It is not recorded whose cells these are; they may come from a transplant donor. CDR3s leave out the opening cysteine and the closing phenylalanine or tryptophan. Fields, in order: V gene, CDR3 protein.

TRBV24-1	ATSAGLARNTGELF
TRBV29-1	SAPRDLNTGELF
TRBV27	ASSNGRGLNEQF
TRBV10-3	ASRLAGGPDTQY
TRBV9	ASSVGGQVNQPQH
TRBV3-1	ASSPGLDLWDTQY
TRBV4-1	ASSQELYSNQPQH
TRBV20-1	SASPWGGNNQPQH
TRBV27	ASSATVGDPEAF
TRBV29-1	SVEVAGGHGTEAF
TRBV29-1	SVEVVQSSYNEQF
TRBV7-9	ASSFQGSNYGYT
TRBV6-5	ASRREFEQF
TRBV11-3	ASQGRDSSYEQY
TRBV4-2	ASSQTGSHTYEQY
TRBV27	ASSFAGELF
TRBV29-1	SVGTGDNQPQH
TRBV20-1	SARDNNRGSYEQY
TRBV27	ASSLIGARRETQY
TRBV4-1	ASRPPGGVYGYT
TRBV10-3	AIRGDRDNSPLH
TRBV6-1	ASRSRALAKNIQY